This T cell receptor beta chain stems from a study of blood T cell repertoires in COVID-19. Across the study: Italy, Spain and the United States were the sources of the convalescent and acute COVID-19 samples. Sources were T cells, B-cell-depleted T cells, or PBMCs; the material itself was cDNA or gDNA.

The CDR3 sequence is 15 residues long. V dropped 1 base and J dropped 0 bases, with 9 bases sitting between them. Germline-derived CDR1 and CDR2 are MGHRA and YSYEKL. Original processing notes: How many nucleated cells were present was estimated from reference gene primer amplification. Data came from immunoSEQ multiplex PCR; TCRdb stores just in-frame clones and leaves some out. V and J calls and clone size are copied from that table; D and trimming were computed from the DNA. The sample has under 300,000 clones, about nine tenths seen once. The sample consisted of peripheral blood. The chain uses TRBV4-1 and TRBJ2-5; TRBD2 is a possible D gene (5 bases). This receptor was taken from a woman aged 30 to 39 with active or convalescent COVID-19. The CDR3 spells CASSQGTEYQETQYF. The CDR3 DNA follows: TGCGCCAGCAGCCAAGGGACTGAGTACCAAGAGACCCAGTACTTC.